These 2 T cell receptor beta chains were sequenced from one sample in a study of blood T cells in healthy people across ages. For the second PCR, which ran for about 7 to 11 cycles, a sample-barcoded 5' primer and a J-beta primer mix were used. From the 5' RACE reads, TCRdb called clonotypes with MiXCR, one entry per CDR3 protein. Of 780,000 or so distinct CDR3 sequences in the sample, about 53% were seen once. The sample comprised blood. The receptors shown here come from a man at least 80 years old in good health.

This clonotype has a handful of counts. This sequence joins TRBV6-5 and TRBJ2-1; TRBD2 matches at 11 bases. V shed 10 bases, J shed 7 bases, and the junction held 6 bases outside the gene matches. The CDR3 is 13 amino acids. Germline V gene data show CDR1 as MNHEY and CDR2 as SVGAGI. The CDR3 DNA reads as TGTGCCATTTCCCGACTAGCGGGGAATGAGCAGTTCTTC. Translating gives CAISRLAGNEQFF.

The chain recombines TRBV6-1 with TRBJ1-2; D not certain. The CDR3 covers 13 residues. Trimming shortened V by 2 bases and J by 10 bases, and 14 bases separated the two germline ends. Germline lookup yields CDR1 MNHNS and CDR2 SASEGT. The chain's CDR3 is CASSEPQGLVYTF. In DNA form, the CDR3 reads TGTGCCAGCAGTGAACCCCAAGGACTCGTCTACACCTTC.